The clone carrying this T cell receptor (beta chain) was seen at least ten times. This record comes from a study of T-cell memory formation after mild COVID-19. Background on the study: Among the donors, TCR clusters were largely specific to each donor.

Trimming removed 5 bases at V and 5 bases at J, with 20 bases between. The germline gives CDR1 SEHNR, CDR2 FQNEAQ (reference sequence). The CDR3 runs to 16 residues. It was 5'RACE with constant-segment primers that produced the TCR alpha and TCR beta cDNA libraries, which carried sample barcodes and UMIs. MiXCR, run by TCRdb on the 5' RACE reads, gives a single entry per CDR3 protein. The top ten clones hold approximately 23% of a sample with over 40,000 distinct CDR3 sequences, more than 10% of them seen once. Sequenced input: PBMCs or a T cell subset sorted from them (not recorded which). The V call is TRBV7-9, the J call TRBJ2-3; D is possibly TRBD2 (7 bases). This TCR came from a man between 18 and 29 years old who had mild COVID-19 (a few samples of this study predate the infection). Cell type and time point are not known. DNA for the CDR3: TGTGCCAGCAGCACCAATCGGGGGGCCGGGGGAGATACGCAGTATTTT. This gives the protein CASSTNRGAGGDTQYF.